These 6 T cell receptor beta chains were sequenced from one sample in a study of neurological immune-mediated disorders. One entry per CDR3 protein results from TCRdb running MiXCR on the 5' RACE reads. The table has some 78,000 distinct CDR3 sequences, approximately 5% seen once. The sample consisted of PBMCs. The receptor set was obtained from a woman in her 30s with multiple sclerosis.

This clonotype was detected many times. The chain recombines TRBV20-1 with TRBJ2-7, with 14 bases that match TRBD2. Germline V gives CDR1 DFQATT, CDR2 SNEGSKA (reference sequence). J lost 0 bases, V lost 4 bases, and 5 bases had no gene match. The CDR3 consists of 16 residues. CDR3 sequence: CSATGTSGSLSYEQYF. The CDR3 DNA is TGCAGTGCTACCGGGACTAGCGGGAGTCTCTCCTACGAGCAGTACTTC.

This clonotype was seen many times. CDR3: CASSQEFGGADSYGYTF. The CDR3 bases are TGTGCCAGCAGCCAAGAGTTCGGGGGGGCCGATTCCTATGGCTACACCTTC. V gene TRBV3-1 combines with J gene TRBJ1-2; D perhaps matches TRBD1 (6 bases). The germline V gene encodes CDR1 LGHDT and CDR2 YNNKEL (reference sequence). The CDR3 contains 17 residues. V was pared by 0 bases and J by 4 bases, with 18 bases between.

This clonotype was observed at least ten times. CDR3 amino acids: CASSFRYQVGAFF. Written as DNA, the CDR3 is TGTGCCAGCAGCTTTCGGTACCAGGTGGGAGCTTTCTTT. The chain links TRBV7-2 to TRBJ1-1; D gene unclear. Germline V lookup: CDR1 SGHTA, CDR2 FQGNSA. V lost 3 bases to trimming and J lost 10 bases, with 15 bases between them. The CDR3 covers 13 residues.

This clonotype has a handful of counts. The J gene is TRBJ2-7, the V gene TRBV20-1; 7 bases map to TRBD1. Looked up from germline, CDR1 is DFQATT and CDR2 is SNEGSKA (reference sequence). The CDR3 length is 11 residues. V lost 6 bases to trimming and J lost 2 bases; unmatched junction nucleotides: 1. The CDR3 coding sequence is TGCAGTGCCCAGGGGGCCTACGAGCAGTACTTC. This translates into CSAQGAYEQYF.

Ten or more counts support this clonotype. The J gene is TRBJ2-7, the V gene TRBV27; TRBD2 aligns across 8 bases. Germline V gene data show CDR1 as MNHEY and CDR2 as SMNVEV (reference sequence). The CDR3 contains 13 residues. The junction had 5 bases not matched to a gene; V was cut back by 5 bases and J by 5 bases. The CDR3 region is CASSLSGSHEQYF. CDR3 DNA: TGTGCCAGCAGTCTAAGCGGGAGCCACGAGCAGTACTTC.

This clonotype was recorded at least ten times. The CDR3: CSAMGRDTQETQYF. In DNA, the CDR3 is TGCAGTGCTATGGGCCGGGACACCCAAGAGACCCAGTACTTC. V gene TRBV20-1 combines with J gene TRBJ2-5; the D gene is possibly TRBD1 (6 bases). V was clipped by 4 bases and J by 1 base, with 13 bases between them. Germline V gene lookup returns CDR1 DFQATT and CDR2 SNEGSKA (reference sequence). The CDR3 has 14 amino acids.